These T cell receptor beta chains were read from a single sample in a study of cytomegalovirus exposure and HLA in healthy donors. Libraries were prepared by immunoSEQ multiplex PCR; TCRdb keeps only in-frame clonotypes and omits some of them. Of around 100,000 clones in the sample, approximately 66% were seen once. Sequenced sample: PBMCs. The receptors come from a woman aged 45-59 years in good health and CMV-seronegative. Each CDR3 is given with its conserved first and last residue. Fields, in order: D gene, clone size, V gene, J gene, CDR3 DNA, CDR3 protein. A D gene is named only where the DNA matches it firmly. Clone size appears in some rows only: once, few, many, or a class for an expanded clone.

TRBD1	NA	TRBV27	TRBJ1-2	TGTGCCAGCAGGGACAGGTACTCTGGCTACACCTTC	CASRDRYSGYTF
NA	NA	TRBV5-4	TRBJ2-2	TGTGCCAGCAGCCGTCGGGAGACAGGGTACACCGGGGAGCTGTTTTTT	CASSRRETGYTGELFF
NA	NA	TRBV7-9	TRBJ2-5	TGTGCCAGCAGCTTAATAGCGAACCCTCAAGAGACCCAGTACTTC	CASSLIANPQETQYF
TRBD1	NA	TRBV2	TRBJ2-7	TGTGCCAGCAGCGACAGGGGTGAGTTGAGCGAGCAGTACTTC	CASSDRGELSEQYF
NA	NA	TRBV6-4	TRBJ2-1	TGTGCCAGCAGTGACTCGGGAGAAGCAGAGCAGTTCTTC	CASSDSGEAEQFF
TRBD2	NA	TRBV5-4	TRBJ2-3	TGTGCCACCTATACTCCGGGACTAGCGGGGGTGAGGACAGATACGCAGTATTTT	CATYTPGLAGVRTDTQYF
TRBD1	NA	TRBV29-1	TRBJ2-5	TGCAGCGTTGCCCCATCCGGGACAGGGGCTGGAGAGACCCAGTACTTC	CSVAPSGTGAGETQYF
TRBD2	NA	TRBV6-6	TRBJ2-1	TGTGCCAGCAGTTACACGACTAGCGGGGGGGCGACGGGGCAGTTCTTC	CASSYTTSGGATGQFF
TRBD1	NA	TRBV5-8	TRBJ1-2	TGTGCCAGCAGCTTTTATCAGGGGGGCTCGTTTGGCTACACCTTC	CASSFYQGGSFGYTF
TRBD2	NA	TRBV4-2	TRBJ2-7	TGTGCCAGCAACCCAGTAGCGGGGGGCGGCGAGCAGTACTTC	CASNPVAGGGEQYF
NA	NA	TRBV18	TRBJ2-1	TGTGCCAGCTCACCAATCCCCAGGGAGGACTCCTACAATGAGCAGTTCTTC	CASSPIPREDSYNEQFF
NA	NA	TRBV27	TRBJ2-7	TGTGCCAGCAGTCCGTCGGACTCGACGAGTACCTACGAGCAGTACTTC	CASSPSDSTSTYEQYF
TRBD1	NA	TRBV2	TRBJ1-2	TGTGCCAGCACCTCGACAGGGGCGGGCTACACCTTC	CASTSTGAGYTF
TRBD1	NA	TRBV7-8	TRBJ1-5	TGTGCCAGCAGCCCGAGACAGGGTTCAGGTCAGCCCCAGCATTTT	CASSPRQGSGQPQHF
TRBD2	NA	TRBV28	TRBJ2-2	TGTGCCAGCCGTAGGAGCGGGAGGGGTAACACCGGGGAGCTGTTTTTT	CASRRSGRGNTGELFF
TRBD2	NA	TRBV6-6	TRBJ2-5	TGTGCCAGCAAGACTAGCGGGGGTCCTGGGGAGACCCAGTACTTC	CASKTSGGPGETQYF
NA	NA	TRBV7-2	TRBJ1-1	TGTGCCAGCAGGCGGGTGAACACTGAAGCTTTCTTT	CASRRVNTEAFF
NA	few	TRBV18	TRBJ1-4	TGTGCCAGCTCACCCCGGGAGTTAGCGGGTGAAAAACTGTTTTTT	CASSPRELAGEKLFF
NA	NA	TRBV7-3	TRBJ2-2	TGTGCCAGCAGCTTAGACAGCAATACCGGGGAGCTGTTTTTT	CASSLDSNTGELFF
TRBD1	NA	TRBV19	TRBJ2-2	TGTGCCAGTAGTCGGGACAGGGCCGGGGAGCTGTTTTTT	CASSRDRAGELFF
TRBD2	once	TRBV10-3	TRBJ2-1	TGTGCCATCAGTGAGTCGGAAAGGACTAGCGGGAGATTAGAGTTCTTC	CAISESERTSGRLEFF
NA	NA	TRBV6-1	TRBJ1-5	TGTGCCAGCAGTATAAATCAGCCCCAGCATTTT	CASSINQPQHF
NA	NA	TRBV7-9	TRBJ2-1	TGTGCCAGCAGCCCCCAGGGGTCTAGCTACAATGAGCAGTTCTTC	CASSPQGSSYNEQFF
NA	NA	TRBV28	TRBJ1-1	TGTGCCAGCAGTTTTAGTCTTGCGGAAGAAGCTTTCTTT	CASSFSLAEEAFF
NA	NA	TRBV5-4	TRBJ1-5	TGTGCCAGCAGTTCAGGCAATCAGCCCCAGCATTTT	CASSSGNQPQHF
TRBD1	NA	TRBV27	TRBJ2-1	TGTGCCAGCAGTCGCGGACAGGGGGATTACAATGAGCAGTTCTTC	CASSRGQGDYNEQFF
TRBD2	NA	TRBV7-2	TRBJ2-7	TGTGCCAGCAGCCGCGCTTGGCGGGAGGCTTCCGAGCAGTACTTC	CASSRAWREASEQYF
TRBD2	NA	TRBV2	TRBJ2-3	TGTGCCAGCAGTGAAGTGCTAGCGGGGAGCCGTCCGCAGTATTTT	CASSEVLAGSRPQYF
TRBD2	NA	TRBV28	TRBJ2-4	TGTGCCAGCAGTTTAAGACTAGCGGGAGGGGTCATTCAGTACTTC	CASSLRLAGGVIQYF